This T cell receptor (beta chain) was observed in a study of blood T cell repertoires in COVID-19 (dated by TCRdb to about 2020). Turning to the overall study: The collaborator samples originated in the United States, Italy and Spain and spanned the acute and convalescent phases of COVID-19. Subjects who had been exposed to COVID-19, were actively infected with it, or had recovered from it provided the deeply sampled blood TCRbeta repertoires that made up the dataset. The material from the prospective study consisted of cDNA or gDNA derived from T cells, B-cell-depleted T cells, or PBMCs. Nearly every sample came with metadata listing a de-identified subject ID, COVID-19 status, age in years and sex. The samples were drawn from the first 160 participants of the ongoing ImmuneRACE study and from 1,200 or so subjects provided by 6 global collaborators. A freely available public database, intended as a resource for researchers studying the immune response to SARS-CoV-2, is where the repertoires were released. Where available, HLA class I and class II types were taken from metadata supplied by the sample provider and were not determined by assay-based typing.

Concerning this clone itself: Its antigen is currently not known. Base qualities are not at hand, and no much larger clone is one base apart.

Points the paper makes about the study in general: Clinical and demographic metadata were provided uncurated, with the amount varying by source and participant.

TCRbeta CDR3 regions were amplified from genomic DNA by means of the immunoSEQ Assay, a bias-controlled multiplex PCR. The source study handled its data this way. The number of nucleated cells in each sample was estimated from the amplification of reference gene primers within the assay. To quantify the absolute abundance of each unique TCRbeta CDR3 rearrangement, sequence reads were collapsed and filtered. Productive Simpson clonality was computed per sample as the square root of Simpson's diversity index over productive rearrangements. Held by TCRdb, this immuneACCESS table contains in-frame sequences only and omits some clones. Under half of the omission traces to an unresolved V gene where checked; the cause of the rest is unknown. V, J and clone size derive from that table, while D and trimming were established from the DNA sequence. This sample holds 170,000 or so clones; approximately 79% were observed only once. Approximately 27% of the sample belongs to the ten largest clones.

Whole blood was collected in K2EDTA tubes by collaborating institutions according to the institutions' own protocols. For TCRbeta analysis, collaborator samples were shipped as frozen whole blood, as isolated PBMCs, or as DNA extracted from either sample type. Sequencing was done on a sample of peripheral blood. The sequence came from a woman in her sixties or seventies with acute or convalescent COVID-19.

For the CDR3, the sequence is CASSQVVRTSGSQEQFF. The sequenced DNA is TGTGCCAGCAGCCAAGTGGTGAGGACTAGCGGGAGTCAGGAGCAGTTCTTC. The chain is assembled from TRBV3-1 (or the pseudogene TRBV3-2) and TRBJ2-1; TRBD2 agrees with 13 junctional bases. Trimming accounts for 1 base at V and 10 bases at J, while the number of junction bases matched to no gene is 10. Reading from cysteine to phenylalanine, the CDR3 counts 17 amino acids. CDR3 DNA is the only sequence kept; it has 51 bases, read in frame from the first base. The CDR1 and CDR2 encoded by the germline V gene (reference sequence) are LGHDT and YNNKEL.